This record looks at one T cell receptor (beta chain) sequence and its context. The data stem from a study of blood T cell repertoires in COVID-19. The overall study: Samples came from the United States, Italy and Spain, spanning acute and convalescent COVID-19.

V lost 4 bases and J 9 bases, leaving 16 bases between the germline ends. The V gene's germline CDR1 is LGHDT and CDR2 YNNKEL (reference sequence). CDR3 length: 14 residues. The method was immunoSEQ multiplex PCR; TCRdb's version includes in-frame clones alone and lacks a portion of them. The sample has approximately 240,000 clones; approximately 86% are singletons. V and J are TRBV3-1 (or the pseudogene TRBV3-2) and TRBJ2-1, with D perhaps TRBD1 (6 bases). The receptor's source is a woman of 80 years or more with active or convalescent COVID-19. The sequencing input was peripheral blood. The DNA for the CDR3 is TGTGCCAGCAGCCTGGGACACCATGAGCGTGAGCAGTTCTTC. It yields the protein CASSLGHHEREQFF.